The rows below give T cell receptor beta chains drawn from one sample of a study of shared clonotypes between healthy human individuals. The protocol was immunoSEQ multiplex PCR, while the TCRdb copy is restricted to in-frame clones and leaves out a portion. The sample has about 2.3 million clones, 85% to 95% seen once. The sequenced sample was naive CD4+ T cells from PBMCs. All receptors derive from a man between 18 and 35 years old in good health. Some clones in this sample may be carry-over from other donors' samples. Both conserved end residues are part of each CDR3. Each record gives: D gene, CDR3 length, J gene, V gene, clone size, CDR3 protein, CDR3 DNA. D genes are given only for firm matches. Clone size is given for some rows only: seen once, a few or many times, or a class if the clone is expanded.

>NA|14|TRBJ2-3|TRBV27|NA
CASRPWVPGDTQYF
TGTGCCAGCAGGCCTTGGGTCCCGGGAGATACGCAGTATTTT
>TRBD1|15|TRBJ1-4|TRBV5-1|NA
CASSLQGVANEKLFF
TGCGCCAGCAGCCTCCAGGGGGTGGCTAATGAAAAACTGTTTTTT
>TRBD2|16|TRBJ2-3|TRBV18|NA
CASSLYSGTVTDTQYF
TGTGCCAGCTCATTGTATAGCGGGACGGTTACAGATACGCAGTATTTT
>TRBD1|14|TRBJ1-2|TRBV5-1|NA
CASSLEGQGYGYTF
TGCGCCAGCAGCTTGGAGGGACAGGGATATGGCTACACCTTC
>TRBD2|15|TRBJ2-1|TRBV29-1|NA
CSVAGLAGYRGEQFF
TGCAGCGTCGCGGGACTAGCGGGATACAGGGGTGAGCAGTTCTTC
>NA|15|TRBJ2-7|TRBV19|NA
CASSSSGTGPREQYF
TGTGCCAGTAGTAGCTCCGGGACCGGGCCTAGAGAGCAGTACTTC
>NA|14|TRBJ2-1|TRBV6-5|NA
CASSYFVGIGEQFF
TGTGCCAGCAGTTACTTTGTCGGGATCGGTGAGCAGTTCTTC
>NA|14|TRBJ2-7|TRBV2|NA
CASSGTGMSYEQYF
TGTGCCAGCAGTGGTACAGGTATGTCCTACGAGCAGTACTTC
>TRBD1|13|TRBJ1-4|TRBV29-1|NA
CSVLVQGAEKLFF
TGCAGCGTTCTGGTACAGGGGGCGGAAAAACTGTTTTTT
>NA|19|TRBJ2-4|TRBV27|NA
CASSPAPGTVLLAKNIQYF
TGTGCCAGCAGTCCGGCCCCCGGGACGGTCCTATTAGCCAAAAACATTCAGTACTTC
>NA|15|TRBJ1-2|TRBV5-4|NA
CASSFLPGQYYGYTF
TGTGCCAGCAGCTTTCTGCCGGGGCAATACTATGGCTACACCTTC
>TRBD2|19|TRBJ2-1|TRBV4-1|NA
CASSQEPGGTRSQVNEQFF
TGCGCCAGCAGCCAAGAACCTGGGGGGACTAGAAGCCAGGTCAATGAGCAGTTCTTC
>NA|18|TRBJ1-5|TRBV7-8|NA
CASSLGPRGGWGNQPQHF
TGTGCCAGCAGCTTAGGGCCTAGGGGAGGATGGGGCAATCAGCCCCAGCATTTT
>NA|18|TRBJ1-1|TRBV18|NA
CASSPAGTGIGQNTEAFF
TGTGCCAGCTCACCGGCGGGAACGGGGATAGGGCAGAACACTGAAGCTTTCTTT
>NA|14|TRBJ2-3|TRBV5-1|NA
CASSLGGSSDTQYF
TGCGCCAGCAGCTTGGGGGGGAGCAGCGATACGCAGTATTTT
>TRBD1|14|TRBJ2-7|TRBV15|NA
CATSPGQGVYEQYF
TGTGCCACCAGCCCCGGACAGGGAGTCTACGAGCAGTACTTC
>TRBD2|18|TRBJ2-2|TRBV7-3|once
CASSLLGTSGTNTGELFF
TGTGCCAGCAGCTTACTTGGGACTAGCGGGACGAACACCGGGGAGCTGTTTTTT
>NA|14|TRBJ2-3|TRBV4-3|NA
CASSTGVPPDTQYF
TGCGCCAGCAGTACTGGGGTTCCTCCCGATACGCAGTATTTT
>NA|12|TRBJ1-2|TRBV28|NA
CASSLFPHGYTF
TGTGCCAGCAGTTTATTTCCCCATGGCTACACCTTC
>TRBD1|14|TRBJ1-4|TRBV6-1|NA
CASIWTGGKEKLFF
TGTGCCAGCATCTGGACAGGGGGGAAGGAAAAACTGTTTTTT
>NA|15|TRBJ1-4|TRBV7-9|NA
CASSFGLRDNEKLFF
TGTGCCAGCAGCTTCGGGCTTCGGGATAATGAAAAACTGTTTTTT
>TRBD1|13|TRBJ2-7|TRBV2|NA
CASTWDRAYEQYF
TGTGCCAGCACCTGGGACAGGGCATACGAGCAGTACTTC
>NA|14|TRBJ1-1|TRBV6-6|NA
CASSTRGAVTEAFF
TGTGCCAGCAGCACAAGGGGGGCGGTCACTGAAGCTTTCTTT
>NA|13|TRBJ2-7|TRBV7-6|NA
CASSLDLATEQYF
TGTGCCAGCAGCCTAGATCTAGCGACCGAGCAGTACTTC